This TCR beta chain was documented in a study of T cell clonality in common variable immunodeficiency. V dropped 1 base and J dropped 4 bases, with 7 bases sitting between them. The CDR3 has 14 residues. Looked up from germline, CDR1 is SGHTA and CDR2 is FQGNSA. This clone showed up many times. Its antigen is still unknown. The missing CDR3 end, 3 residues past where the read stops, is filled in from the germline J gene. General study points: CVID subjects showed higher TCRbeta clonality than healthy controls. Fewer TCRbeta clones were shared among CVID subjects than controls.

Data came from immunoSEQ multiplex PCR; TCRdb stores just in-frame clones and leaves some out. Altogether approximately 30,000 clones were found in the sample, and no singletons occur. Source material: peripheral blood mononuclear cells. The chain combines TRBV7-2 with TRBJ2-2; a weak D match, TRBD1 (6 bases). This TCR derives from a person aged 18-70 years in good health. This chain's CDR3 is CASSLEQGTGELFF. Incomplete CDR3 DNA: TGTGCCAGCAGCTTAGAACAGGGCACCGGGGAG.